These 20 T cell receptor beta chains were sequenced from one sample in a study of T cell repertoires in cytomegalovirus infection. MiXCR was run by TCRdb on the reads, yielding one entry per CDR3 protein. The sample holds nearly 450,000 distinct CDR3 sequences, approximately 31% seen once. The specimen was PBMCs. The receptors here all came from a human donor in good health (CMV status not recorded). Some clones in this sample may be carry-over from other donors' samples.

This chain joins TRBV6-1 and TRBJ2-7, with 8 bases lining up with TRBD1. The CDR3 has 15 amino acids. The ends lost 4 bases at V and 3 bases at J; junction bases unmatched: 8. Germline V CDR1 and CDR2: MNHNS, SASEGT. The CDR3 nucleotides are TGTGCCAGCAGTGGTGCAGGGGGCGCGCGCTACGAGCAGTACTTC. Encoded protein: CASSGAGGARYEQYF.

This clonotype was seen at least ten times. The V gene is TRBV7-2, the J gene TRBJ1-5, with no clear D. There are 16 residues in the CDR3. Germline V lookup: CDR1 SGHTA, CDR2 FQGNSA. Trimming shortened V by 1 base and J by 0 bases, and 10 bases separated the two germline ends. CDR3 coding DNA: TGTGCCAGCAGCTTAGTAGGACCTTTTAGCAATCAGCCCCAGCATTTT. It encodes CASSLVGPFSNQPQHF.

V is TRBV7-9 and J is TRBJ1-5; 9 positions match TRBD1. In germline, CDR1 is SEHNR, CDR2 FQNEAQ (reference sequence). The CDR3 totals 16 residues. After removal of 5 bases from V and 4 bases from J, the junction contained 9 bases not matched to a gene. The CDR3, as DNA: TGTGCCAGCAGCCAACTCCCGGGACAGGGAAATCAGCCCCAGCATTTT. This encodes CASSQLPGQGNQPQHF.

As concerns this clonotype: A much larger clone differs by one base, so this may be a read error. The rearrangement links TRBV7-8 to TRBJ1-5, with 7 positions matching TRBD1. The CDR3 loop spans 16 amino acids. CDR1 is SGHVS and CDR2 is FQNEAQ in the germline V gene. CDR3 coding DNA: TGTGCCAGCAACTTAATGACAGGGAAAAGAGCGCAGCCCCAGCATTTT. This gives the protein CASNLMTGKRAQPQHF.

In the case of this clonotype: This could be a read error, since a much larger clone is one nucleotide away. This rearrangement joins TRBV6-5 to TRBJ1-2; D uncertain. V was trimmed by 5 bases and J by 3 bases, leaving 7 bases between them. CDR3 size: 12 residues. CDR1 and CDR2 from the germline V gene are MNHEY and SVGAGI. CDR3 in DNA: TGTGCCAGCAGTGACGGGGACTATGGCTACACCTTC. Protein product: CASSDGDYGYTF.

CDR3 in amino acids: CASTMGGGSNEQFF. CDR3 coding DNA: TGTGCCAGCACAATGGGGGGAGGAAGCAATGAGCAGTTCTTC. The chain has TRBV12-3 or TRBV12-4 and TRBJ2-1; D is perhaps TRBD2 (6 bases). V was trimmed by 7 bases and J by 6 bases, leaving 16 bases between them. CDR3 length: 14 amino acids.

This chain uses TRBV27 with TRBJ1-5, with D possibly being TRBD1 (6 bases). Trimming cost V 5 bases and J 4 bases, with 15 bases left between them. CDR3 length: 15 amino acids. CDR1 is MNHEY and CDR2 is SMNVEV in the germline V gene (reference sequence). CDR3: CASSITGLTNQPQHF. For the CDR3, the DNA is TGTGCCAGCAGTATTACAGGGCTAACGAATCAGCCCCAGCATTTT.

A few counts support this clonotype. The V and J genes are TRBV12-3 or TRBV12-4 and TRBJ1-6; D is ambiguous. CDR3 length: 14 amino acids. V dropped 4 bases and J dropped 3 bases, with 7 bases sitting between them. CDR3 nucleotide sequence: TGTGCCAGCAGTTCCAGTGACTATAATTCACCCCTCCACTTT. It encodes CASSSSDYNSPLHF.

Ten or more counts support this clonotype. CDR3 protein: CASSLVASVRQETQYF. DNA of the CDR3: TGTGCCAGCAGCTTAGTAGCTAGCGTACGACAAGAGACCCAGTACTTC. The rearrangement joins TRBV7-6 to TRBJ2-5; tentative D call: TRBD2 (6 bases). V was cut by 1 base and J by 2 bases, with 14 bases left in between. Germline CDR1 SGHVS, CDR2 FNYEAQ. The CDR3 sequence is 16 residues long.

In its sample, this clonotype was seen many times. The chain couples TRBV12-3 or TRBV12-4 to TRBJ2-7; D possibly uses TRBD1 or TRBD2 (5 bases each). V was pared by 8 bases and J by 7 bases, with 12 bases between. The CDR3 is 11 amino acids. The CDR3 loop reads CASSGEGEQYF. CDR3 in DNA: TGTGCCAGCTCTGGAGAGGGGGAGCAGTACTTC.

This clonotype was detected only a few times. The chain is built from TRBV27 and TRBJ1-1; no reliable D call. From germline, CDR1 is MNHEY and CDR2 SMNVEV (reference sequence). CDR3 length: 9 residues. The ends were cut back, 5 bases at V and 10 bases at J, with 5 bases in the middle. For the CDR3, the DNA is TGTGCCAGCAGTCGTGGAGCTTTCTTT. Encoded protein: CASSRGAFF.

This clonotype occurred many times. This chain uses TRBV7-8 with TRBJ2-1; 7 bases match TRBD1. Germline V gene sequence: CDR1 SGHVS, CDR2 FQNEAQ. The ends lost 5 bases at V and 7 bases at J; junction bases unmatched: 8. This CDR3 has 14 amino acids. CDR3 nucleotides: TGTGCCAGCAGCCCTTCGACAGGGACGAATGAGCAGTTCTTC. Translated: CASSPSTGTNEQFF.

The rearrangement joins TRBV29-1 to TRBJ2-5; 7 bases map to TRBD1. Germline assignment: CDR1 SQVTM and CDR2 ANQGSEA. The CDR3 covers 15 residues. V lost 4 bases, J lost 1 base, and 9 bases stayed unmatched. The chain's CDR3 is CSVGLDRPRQETQYF. The DNA of the CDR3 is TGCAGCGTTGGTTTGGACAGGCCCCGCCAAGAGACCCAGTACTTC.

The gene calls are TRBV12-3 or TRBV12-4 and TRBJ1-3, with 8 bases that match TRBD1. J lost 2 bases, V lost 6 bases, and 6 bases had no gene match. The length of the CDR3 is 15 residues. The CDR3 nucleotides are TGTGCCAGCAGGGACAGGGAATTTACTGGAAACACCATATATTTT. It is translated as CASRDREFTGNTIYF.

This clonotype was counted at least ten times. This sequence joins TRBV7-6 and TRBJ2-7; D gene ambiguous. The ends were cut back, 6 bases at V and 0 bases at J, with 6 bases in the middle. The CDR3 covers 12 residues. In germline, CDR1 is SGHVS, CDR2 FNYEAQ. The CDR3 region has the DNA TGTGCCAGCAGATCGAGCTCCTACGAGCAGTACTTC. Amino acid sequence: CASRSSSYEQYF.

This clonotype turned up a few times. V is TRBV2 and J is TRBJ2-7; D gene uncertain. Trimming shortened V by 3 bases and J by 1 base, and 13 bases separated the two germline ends. Germline V gene sequence: CDR1 SNHLY, CDR2 FYNNEI. This CDR3 comprises 15 residues. The CDR3 here is CASSDASDGSYEQYF. The CDR3 DNA is TGTGCCAGCAGTGACGCAAGTGACGGATCCTACGAGCAGTACTTC. The variable domain in full, with the rest retrieved from reference TRBV2 and TRBJ2-7, is EPEVTQTPSHQVTQMGQEVILRCVPISNHLYFYWYRQILGQKVEFLVSFYNNEISEKSEIFDDQFSVERPDGSNFTLKIRSTKLEDSAMYFCASSDASDGSYEQYFGPGTRLTVT.

There are a few counts of this clonotype. The genes are TRBV19 and TRBJ2-7, with no clear D. The V gene's germline CDR1 is LNHDA and CDR2 SQIVND (reference sequence). The CDR3 consists of 12 residues. The CDR3, as DNA: TGTGCGAGCACACTCAACGGTGGCGAGCAGTACTTC. The encoded protein is CASTLNGGEQYF.

In its sample, this clonotype was seen a few times. The rearrangement links TRBV6-2 or TRBV6-3 to TRBJ2-7, with 8 bases fitting TRBD2. The CDR3 is 15 amino acids. Germline V gene sequence: CDR1 MNHEY, CDR2 SVGEGT. V shed 8 bases, J shed 4 bases, and the junction held 13 bases outside the gene matches. The CDR3 nucleotides read TGTGCCAGCGGTCGAGCGGGGGCCACAGAGTACGAGCAGTACTTC. Its translation: CASGRAGATEYEQYF.

A remark on this clonotype: A clone one base away is much larger, so this may be a read error. V is TRBV7-8 and J is TRBJ2-3; weak D call: TRBD2 (6 bases). The CDR3 length is 15 residues. CDR1 SGHVS and CDR2 FQNEAQ come from the germline V gene. CDR3 coding DNA: TGTTCCAGCAGCAAGACTAGGGGTCTTACAGATACGCAGTATTTT. It encodes CSSSKTRGLTDTQYF.

V gene TRBV20-1 combines with J gene TRBJ2-7, with 10 bases aligning to TRBD1. Germline CDR1 DFQATT, CDR2 SNEGSKA (reference sequence). CDR3 length equals 15 residues. V gave up 0 bases and J gave up 4 bases; unmatched junction bases: 6. CDR3 residues: CSARDQWTGGYEQYF. Written as DNA, the CDR3 is TGCAGTGCTAGAGATCAGTGGACAGGGGGATACGAGCAGTACTTC.